The 22 T cell receptor beta chains below come from one sample, sequenced in a study of blood T cell repertoires in COVID-19 (dated by TCRdb to 2018 to 2021). The library was produced with the immunoSEQ multiplex PCR assay. TCRdb provides this immuneACCESS table in a form limited to in-frame rearrangements. Some clones are lacking; in checked studies, under half of them reflect an unresolved V gene, and why the rest are absent is not known. This sample holds over 60,000 clones; about 88% were observed only once. 8.9% of the sample is held by the ten biggest clonotypes. The sequenced sample consisted of peripheral blood. These receptors were obtained from a man at least 80 years old with acute or convalescent COVID-19.

The chain joins TRBV3-1 (or the pseudogene TRBV3-2) to TRBJ1-2; 12 bases are a match to TRBD1. The CDR3 spans 15 residues. Germline V gene sequence: CDR1 LGHDT, CDR2 YNNKEL (reference sequence). J lost 3 bases, V lost 3 bases, and 2 bases had no gene match. CDR3 coding DNA: TGTGCCAGCAGCCAGGGGACAGGGGGCGACTATGGCTACACCTTC. This sequence encodes CASSQGTGGDYGYTF.

The V gene is TRBV5-8, the J gene TRBJ2-3, with TRBD2 matching over 13 bases. The CDR3 contains 18 residues. Germline-derived CDR1 and CDR2 are SGHTS and YDEGEE. After removal of 4 bases from V and 0 bases from J, the junction contained 8 bases not matched to a gene. The chain's CDR3 is CASSTGTSGAFSTDTQYF. The CDR3 DNA follows: TGTGCCAGCAGCACCGGGACTAGCGGGGCCTTTAGCACAGATACGCAGTATTTT.

This chain joins TRBV2 and TRBJ2-1; D unresolved. The V end lost 6 bases, the J end lost 4 bases, and 7 bases lay between the germline ends. Germline CDR1 is SNHLY and CDR2 is FYNNEI. The CDR3 runs to 12 residues. CDR3 residues: CASSATYNEQFF. Here the CDR3 DNA reads TGTGCCAGCAGCGCAACATACAATGAGCAGTTCTTC.

This clone was detected once. V and J are TRBV12-3 or TRBV12-4 and TRBJ1-2, with D possibly being TRBD1 (6 bases). This CDR3 region has 12 residues. The V end lost 4 bases, the J end lost 8 bases, and 11 bases lay between the germline ends. The CDR3 nucleotides are TGTGCCAGCAGTTCAGGGGAGGGAGGCTACACCTTC. It codes for CASSSGEGGYTF.

This sequence joins TRBV6-2 or TRBV6-3 and TRBJ1-2; 11 nucleotides agree with TRBD1. Germline V lookup: CDR1 MNHEY, CDR2 SVGEGT. The CDR3 contains 15 residues. With V trimmed by 6 bases and J by 8 bases, 11 bases remained unmatched. DNA for the CDR3: TGTGCCAGCAGCGGGACAGGGGGTTCCTTGGGCGGCTACACCTTC. It yields the protein CASSGTGGSLGGYTF.

A few counts support this clone. The rearrangement uses TRBV6-5 and TRBJ1-1; weak D call: TRBD1 (6 bases). Trimming stripped 8 bases from V and 6 bases from J, with 16 bases between. Germline-derived CDR1 and CDR2 are MNHEY and SVGAGI. The CDR3 consists of 13 residues. The CDR3: CASALGGVAEAFF. As DNA, the CDR3 is TGTGCCAGCGCATTAGGGGGAGTGGCTGAAGCTTTCTTT.

The chain joins TRBV7-3 to TRBJ2-5; a weak D match, TRBD1 (6 bases). V was clipped by 3 bases and J by 5 bases, with 16 bases between them. The CDR3 loop spans 15 amino acids. Per germline, CDR1 SGHTA and CDR2 FQGTGA. The DNA of the CDR3 is TGTGCCAGCAGCTTCAACAGGGTAATAGTGGAGACCCAGTACTTC. Amino acids: CASSFNRVIVETQYF.

The CDR3 sequence: CASSLWRTEAFF. CDR3 coding DNA: TGTGCCAGCAGTTTATGGAGGACTGAAGCTTTCTTT. The J gene is TRBJ1-1, the V gene TRBV12-3 or TRBV12-4; D unresolved. V lost 2 bases to trimming and J lost 5 bases, with 6 bases between them. The CDR3 runs 12 residues.

The chain combines TRBV5-5 with TRBJ2-3; 9 bases agree with TRBD1. In germline, CDR1 is SGHKS, CDR2 YYEKEE (reference sequence). V lost 3 bases to trimming and J lost 4 bases; unmatched junction nucleotides: 6. This CDR3 comprises 15 residues. The CDR3 coding sequence is TGTGCCAGCAGCTCGGACAGGGGCCGAGCAGATACGCAGTATTTT. Its translation is CASSSDRGRADTQYF.

The chain is built from TRBV30 and TRBJ2-7; tentatively, D is TRBD1 (6 bases). Germline CDR1 reads GTSNPN; CDR2 reads SVGIG (reference sequence). CDR3 length: 12 residues. The V and J ends lost 4 bases and 4 bases respectively, with 11 bases between them. CDR3 nucleotide sequence: TGTGCCTGGAACAGGGCAAATTACGAGCAGTACTTC. Encoded protein: CAWNRANYEQYF.

The chain links TRBV24-1 to TRBJ2-5; 8 nucleotides agree with TRBD1. Trimming cost V 3 bases and J 5 bases; bases outside gene matches: 7. This CDR3 is built from 15 residues. Germline V gene data show CDR1 as KGHDR and CDR2 as SFDVKD. The CDR3 DNA sequence: TGTGCCACCAGTGATAGTGACAGGGGTCCTGAGACCCAGTACTTC. Its protein is CATSDSDRGPETQYF.

The V and J genes are TRBV5-5 and TRBJ1-1; the D is unclear. The germline V and J ends were trimmed by 8 bases and 0 bases, with 5 bases remaining between them. The germline gives CDR1 SGHKS, CDR2 YYEKEE (reference sequence). This CDR3 is built from 11 residues. The CDR3 region is CASSVNTEAFF. The CDR3 DNA reads as TGTGCCAGTTCGGTGAACACTGAAGCTTTCTTT.

The rearrangement links TRBV19 to TRBJ1-5; unclear D gene. V gave up 6 bases and J gave up 8 bases, with 17 bases separating them. The CDR3 extends over 14 amino acids. Germline V gene sequence: CDR1 LNHDA, CDR2 SQIVND (reference sequence). The CDR3 DNA follows: TGTGCCAGTAGCGCCCGGGAAAACCTAAAGCCCCAGCATTTT. This encodes CASSARENLKPQHF.

The J gene is TRBJ2-7, the V gene TRBV27, with TRBD2 identical over 8 bases. There are 15 residues in the CDR3. The V gene end was trimmed by 0 bases and the J gene end by 4 bases; junction bases not matched to a gene: 5. The germline gives CDR1 MNHEY, CDR2 SMNVEV (reference sequence). The CDR3 protein is CASSLSGLGSYEQYF. The CDR3 nucleotides are TGTGCCAGCAGTTTATCGGGACTAGGTTCTTACGAGCAGTACTTC.

This chain links TRBV7-9 with TRBJ2-2; 8 positions agree with TRBD1. The V gene's germline CDR1 is SEHNR and CDR2 FQNEAQ (reference sequence). The CDR3 is made up of 15 amino acids. Losses at the gene ends were 4 bases for V and 1 base for J; bases not matched to a gene: 2. The CDR3 nucleotides read TGTGCCAGCAGCTCCGGACAGGGGAACACCGGGGAGCTGTTTTTT. It specifies CASSSGQGNTGELFF.

CDR3 loop: CASSSLGTGINEQYF. The CDR3 DNA follows: TGCGCCTCCTCTAGCTTGGGGACAGGGATCAACGAGCAGTACTTC. The chain is built from TRBV5-1 and TRBJ2-7; 9 bases align to TRBD1. V trimming: 10 bases; J trimming: 5 bases; junction bases outside the gene matches: 16. The CDR3 covers 15 residues. In germline, CDR1 is SGHRS, CDR2 YFSETQ.

CDR3 sequence reads: CASSNLTSENTGELFF. The CDR3 DNA sequence: TGTGCCAGCAGCAACCTTACTAGCGAAAACACCGGGGAGCTGTTTTTT. The rearrangement joins TRBV21-1 to TRBJ2-2; the table's TRBD2 call for D was not verified on the DNA. TRBV21-1 is a documented pseudogene. This CDR3 is 16 amino acids long.

This chain connects TRBV18 to TRBJ1-2, with D hard to call. The CDR3 runs to 13 residues. V was pared by 4 bases and J by 1 base, with 7 bases between. The germline CDR1 and CDR2 sequences are KGHSH and LQKENI. CDR3 sequence (DNA): TGTGCCAGCTCACTGCAGAATAACTATGGCTACACCTTC. Amino acids: CASSLQNNYGYTF.

The V gene is TRBV10-3, the J gene TRBJ1-1; tentatively, D is TRBD1 (6 bases). The V end was cut by 6 bases, the J end by 0 bases, with 14 bases between. The CDR3 has 15 amino acids. The germline V gene has CDR1 ENHRY and CDR2 SYGVKD. The CDR3 reads CAIRGDTGLNTEAFF. The CDR3 DNA reads TGTGCCATCAGGGGAGATACAGGGCTGAACACTGAAGCTTTCTTT.

The V and J genes are TRBV5-1 and TRBJ2-3, with D possibly TRBD2 on 5 matching bases. The CDR3 has 14 residues. Per germline, CDR1 SGHRS and CDR2 YFSETQ. Trimming removed 3 bases at V and 4 bases at J, with 12 bases between. CDR3 protein: CASSSRVGSDTQYF. The CDR3 DNA is TGCGCCAGCAGCTCGCGGGTGGGATCAGATACGCAGTATTTT. Using reference TRBV5-1 and TRBJ2-3 for the parts outside the CDR3, the full variable domain is KAGVTQTPRYLIKTRGQQVTLSCSPISGHRSVSWYQQTPGQGLQFLFEYFSETQRNKGNFPGRFSGRQFSNSRSEMNVSTLELGDSALYLCASSSRVGSDTQYFGPGTRLTVL.

The V call is TRBV5-6, the J call TRBJ2-3; tentative D call: TRBD2 (7 bases). The CDR3 contains 16 residues. V lost 0 bases and J lost 0, with 11 bases in between. Germline CDR1 is SGHDT and CDR2 is YYEEEE. The CDR3 DNA sequence: TGTGCCAGCAGCTTGGGTGGGGGGGCTAGCACAGATACGCAGTATTTT. Protein sequence: CASSLGGGASTDTQYF.

The CDR3 is CASSPLLAGVNEQFF. Here the CDR3 DNA reads TGTGCCAGCAGCCCGTTGTTAGCGGGGGTCAATGAGCAGTTCTTC. J is TRBJ2-1 and V is TRBV7-9; TRBD2 agrees at 9 bases. This CDR3 region has 15 residues. J was trimmed by 6 bases and V by 5 bases; bases with no gene match: 8. The germline V gene encodes CDR1 SEHNR and CDR2 FQNEAQ (reference sequence).